Sequencing of this T cell receptor (beta chain) was carried out in a study of T cell repertoires in cytomegalovirus infection. Overall study: Based on public TCR beta signatures, there were indications of CMV infection and of a matching HLA type.

TCRdb reanalysed the reads using MiXCR and keeps one entry per CDR3 protein. Of approximately 240,000 distinct CDR3 sequences listed, roughly an eighth are singletons. The study's findings and limits: HLA-C-restricted CMV-specific TCR beta clonotypes were dominant in the ex vivo response.

V was pared by 5 bases and J by 7 bases, with 10 bases of the junction left unmatched. Germline lookup yields CDR1 SEHNR and CDR2 FQNEAQ (reference sequence). The CDR3 consists of 14 residues. This clonotype was seen ten or more times. Its antigen remains unidentified. The sequenced sample was PBMCs. V is TRBV7-9 and J is TRBJ2-5, with 7 bases lining up with TRBD1. This receptor was identified in a human donor in good health (CMV status not recorded). Some clones in this sample may be carry-over from other donors' samples. The CDR3, as DNA: TGTGCCAGCAGCACCCGGACAGGATTTGGGACCCAGTACTTC. This sequence encodes CASSTRTGFGTQYF.